The subject of this entry is one T cell receptor (beta chain). V lost 8 bases, J lost 2 bases, and 18 bases lay in between. This CDR3 region has 15 residues. Germline V gene lookup returns CDR1 KGHDR and CDR2 SFDVKD. This sample is drawn from a study of T-cell reconstitution after alpha-beta-depleted transplantation in children. For TCRbeta, the library was prepared with unique molecular identifiers. Each CDR3 protein is one row after TCRdb ran MiXCR on the PCR reads. The sample has a few hundred thousand distinct CDR3 sequences; approximately 12% are singletons. This chain links TRBV24-1 with TRBJ2-7, with D possibly matching TRBD2 (5 bases). This sequence was found in a male patient aged 10-17 years who had a stem cell transplant for acute myeloid leukemia, so the T cells may come from the graft donor. The sample consisted of PBMCs, mostly from graft donor cells, taken 360 days after TCRalphabeta/CD19-depleted stem cell transplant. In nucleotides, the CDR3 is TGTGCCACCACGCGGGCCTCCTGCTACCCCTACGAGCAGTACTTC. Translating gives CATTRASCYPYEQYF.